The sequence of this T cell receptor beta chain was determined in a study of memory CD4+ T cells and cytomegalovirus serostatus. Background on the study: Donors were healthy Belgian adults, under 10 CMV seropositive and 24 seronegative. Study-wide findings and caveats: About 40% of the roughly 160 known CMV-associated TCRbeta sequences appeared in CD4+ memory. CMV serostatus prediction reached median AUC 0.95, or 0.91 with US-trained model.

This CDR3 has 15 amino acids. Germline CDR1 is SEHNR and CDR2 is FQNEAQ (reference sequence). Between the trimmed V and J ends, which lost 5 bases and 1 base, there was a span of 14 bases. The sort gate was single viable CD3+CD4+CD8-CD45RO+ cells for memory CD4+ T cells. Serostatus was set by detecting CMV pp150, pp28, p38, p52 IgG. The repertoire was sequenced with immunoSEQ multiplex PCR; TCRdb's copy has only in-frame clones and lacks some. This sample carries under 40,000 clones, 79% of them seen once, and the ten largest clones take roughly 5.7%. In the case of this clone: The antigen is undetermined.

V gene TRBV7-9 combines with J gene TRBJ1-1; no reliable D call. The sequence was obtained from an adult in good health and CMV-seropositive. The sample consisted of memory CD4+ T cells from blood. The DNA for the CDR3 is TGTGCCAGCAGCCAAGATCTGGCAGAGAACACTGAAGCTTTCTTT. It encodes CASSQDLAENTEAFF.